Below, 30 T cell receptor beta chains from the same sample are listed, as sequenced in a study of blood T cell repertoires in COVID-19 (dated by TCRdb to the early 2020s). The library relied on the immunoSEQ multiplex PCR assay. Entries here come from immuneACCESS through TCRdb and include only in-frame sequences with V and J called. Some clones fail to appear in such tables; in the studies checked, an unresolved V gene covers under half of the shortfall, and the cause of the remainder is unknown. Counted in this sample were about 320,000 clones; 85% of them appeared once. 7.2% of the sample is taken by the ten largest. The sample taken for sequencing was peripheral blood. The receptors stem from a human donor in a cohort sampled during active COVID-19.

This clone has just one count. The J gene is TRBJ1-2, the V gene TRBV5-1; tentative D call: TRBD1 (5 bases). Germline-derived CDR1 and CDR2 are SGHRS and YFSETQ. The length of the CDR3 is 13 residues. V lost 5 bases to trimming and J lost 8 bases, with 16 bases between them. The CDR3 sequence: CASSYGGEGGYTF. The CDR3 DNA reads TGCGCCAGCAGTTATGGGGGGGAAGGAGGCTACACCTTC.

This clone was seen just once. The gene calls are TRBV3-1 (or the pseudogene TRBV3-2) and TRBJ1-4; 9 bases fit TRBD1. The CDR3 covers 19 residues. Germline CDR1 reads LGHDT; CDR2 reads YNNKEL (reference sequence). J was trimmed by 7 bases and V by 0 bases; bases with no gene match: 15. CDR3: CASSQEGLGTGRPREKLFF. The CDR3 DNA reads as TGTGCCAGCAGCCAAGAGGGGTTAGGGACAGGGAGGCCTCGTGAAAAACTGTTTTTT.

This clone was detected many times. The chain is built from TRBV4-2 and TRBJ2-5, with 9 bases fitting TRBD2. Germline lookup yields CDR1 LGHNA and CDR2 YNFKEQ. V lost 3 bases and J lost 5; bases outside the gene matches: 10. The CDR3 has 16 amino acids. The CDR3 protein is CASSQKGSLAGETQYF. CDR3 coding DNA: TGTGCCAGCAGCCAGAAGGGTAGTCTAGCGGGGGAGACCCAGTACTTC.

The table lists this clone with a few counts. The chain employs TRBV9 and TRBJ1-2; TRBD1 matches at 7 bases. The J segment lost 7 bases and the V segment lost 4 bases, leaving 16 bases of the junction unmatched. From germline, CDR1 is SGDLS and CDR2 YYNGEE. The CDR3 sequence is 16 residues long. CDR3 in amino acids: CASSTTDRPQGRGYTF. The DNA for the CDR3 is TGTGCCAGCAGCACAACGGACAGGCCGCAAGGTCGTGGCTACACCTTC.

CDR3: CASSIEAQGSLQPQHF. DNA for the CDR3: TGTGCCAGTAGTATAGAGGCACAGGGAAGTTTGCAGCCCCAGCATTTT. V gene TRBV19 combines with J gene TRBJ1-5; possible D gene TRBD1, 6 bases. The length of the CDR3 is 16 residues. With 0 bases removed from V and 7 bases from J, the gap between germline ends came to 16 bases. Germline lookup yields CDR1 LNHDA and CDR2 SQIVND (reference sequence).

The CDR3 here is CAWSPEVNTEAFF. Written as DNA, the CDR3 is TGTGCCTGGAGCCCTGAGGTGAACACTGAAGCTTTCTTT. The chain joins TRBV30 to TRBJ1-1, with D uncertain. CDR3 size: 13 residues. Trimming shortened V by 3 bases and J by 0 bases, and 8 bases separated the two germline ends. Germline V gene data show CDR1 as GTSNPN and CDR2 as SVGIG (reference sequence).

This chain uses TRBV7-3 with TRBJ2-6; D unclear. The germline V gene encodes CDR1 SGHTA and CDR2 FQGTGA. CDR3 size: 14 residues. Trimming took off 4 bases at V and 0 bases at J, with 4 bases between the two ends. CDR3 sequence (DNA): TGTGCCAGCAGCTCGAGCTCTGGGGCCAACGTCCTGACTTTC. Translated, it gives CASSSSSGANVLTF.

The CDR3 here is CASSLVAVGLTYNEQFF. CDR3 DNA: TGCGCCAGCAGCTTGGTGGCTGTGGGGCTCACCTACAATGAGCAGTTCTTC. The V gene is TRBV5-1, the J gene TRBJ2-1; D is perhaps TRBD1 (5 bases). The CDR3 length is 17 residues. CDR1 is SGHRS and CDR2 is YFSETQ in the germline V gene. Trimming pared 0 bases from V and 2 bases from J, leaving 15 bases between.

CDR3 sequence reads: CASVYSGANVLTF. CDR3 coding DNA: TGTGCCAGCGTCTACTCTGGGGCCAACGTCCTGACTTTC. The V and J genes are TRBV13 and TRBJ2-6; no clear D. The V and J ends lost 8 bases and 0 bases respectively, with 5 bases between them. The CDR3 covers 13 residues. Germline V gene sequence: CDR1 PRHDT, CDR2 FYEKMQ (reference sequence).

DNA for the CDR3: TGTGCCAGCAGCCAAGATCGCGGGAAGTCCTACAATGAGCAGTTCTTC. This encodes CASSQDRGKSYNEQFF. The chain recombines TRBV3-1 (or the pseudogene TRBV3-2) with TRBJ2-1; TRBD2 is a possible D gene (6 bases). There are 16 residues in the CDR3. The V gene's germline CDR1 is LGHDT and CDR2 YNNKEL (reference sequence). The V and J ends lost 0 bases and 1 base respectively, with 10 bases between them.

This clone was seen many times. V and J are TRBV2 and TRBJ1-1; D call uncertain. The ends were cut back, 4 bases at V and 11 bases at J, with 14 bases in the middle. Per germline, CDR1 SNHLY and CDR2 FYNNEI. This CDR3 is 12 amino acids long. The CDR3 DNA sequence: TGTGCCAGCAGTGGAGGAACAAGTCTCGCTTTCTTT. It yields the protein CASSGGTSLAFF.

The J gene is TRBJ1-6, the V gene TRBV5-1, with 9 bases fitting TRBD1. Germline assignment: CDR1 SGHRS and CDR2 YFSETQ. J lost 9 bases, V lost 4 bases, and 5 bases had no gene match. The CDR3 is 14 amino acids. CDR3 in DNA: TGCGCCAGCAGCGGAGGGACAGGGAGTTCACCCCTCCACTTT. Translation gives CASSGGTGSSPLHF. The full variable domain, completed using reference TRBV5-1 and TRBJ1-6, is KAGVTQTPRYLIKTRGQQVTLSCSPISGHRSVSWYQQTPGQGLQFLFEYFSETQRNKGNFPGRFSGRQFSNSRSEMNVSTLELGDSALYLCASSGGTGSSPLHFGNGTRLTVT.

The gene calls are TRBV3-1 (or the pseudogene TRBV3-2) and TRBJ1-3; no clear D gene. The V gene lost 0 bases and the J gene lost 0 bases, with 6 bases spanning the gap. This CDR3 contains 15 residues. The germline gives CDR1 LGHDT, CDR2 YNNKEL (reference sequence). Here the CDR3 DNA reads TGTGCCAGCAGCCAAGACCCGGTCTCTGGAAACACCATATATTTT. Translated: CASSQDPVSGNTIYF.

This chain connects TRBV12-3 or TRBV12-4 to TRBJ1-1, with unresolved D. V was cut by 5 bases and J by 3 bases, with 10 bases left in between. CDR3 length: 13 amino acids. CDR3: CASSVTGYTEAFF. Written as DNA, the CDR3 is TGTGCCAGCAGTGTGACTGGATACACTGAAGCTTTCTTT.

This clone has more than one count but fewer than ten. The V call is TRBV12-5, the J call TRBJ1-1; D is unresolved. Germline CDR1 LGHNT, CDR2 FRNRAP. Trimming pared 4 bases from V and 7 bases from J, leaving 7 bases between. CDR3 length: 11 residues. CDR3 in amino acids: CASGSPGEAFF. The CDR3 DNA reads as TGTGCTAGTGGTTCCCCAGGTGAAGCTTTCTTT.

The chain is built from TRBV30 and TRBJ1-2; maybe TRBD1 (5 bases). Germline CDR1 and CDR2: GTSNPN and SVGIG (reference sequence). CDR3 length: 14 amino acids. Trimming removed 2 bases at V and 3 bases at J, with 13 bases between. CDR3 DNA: TGTGCCTGGAGTCCCGCCAGGGTGTACTATGGCTACACCTTC. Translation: CAWSPARVYYGYTF.

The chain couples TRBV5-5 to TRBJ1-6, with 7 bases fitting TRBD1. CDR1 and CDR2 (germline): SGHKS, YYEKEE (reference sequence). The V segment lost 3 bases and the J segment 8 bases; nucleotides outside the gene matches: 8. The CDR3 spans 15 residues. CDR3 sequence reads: CASSSKRQGHSPLHF. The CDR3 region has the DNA TGTGCCAGCAGCTCTAAACGACAGGGACATTCACCCCTCCACTTT. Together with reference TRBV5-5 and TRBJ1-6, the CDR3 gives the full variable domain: DAGVTQSPTHLIKTRGQQVTLRCSPISGHKSVSWYQQVLGQGPQFIFQYYEKEERGRGNFPDRFSARQFPNYSSELNVNALLLGDSALYLCASSSKRQGHSPLHFGNGTRLTVT.

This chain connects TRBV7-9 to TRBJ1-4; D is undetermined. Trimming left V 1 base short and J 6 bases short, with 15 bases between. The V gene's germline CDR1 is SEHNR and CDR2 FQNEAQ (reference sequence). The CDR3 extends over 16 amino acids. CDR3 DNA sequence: TGTGCCAGCAGCTTAGTTGTCGTGACACTTGATGAAAAACTGTTTTTT. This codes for CASSLVVVTLDEKLFF. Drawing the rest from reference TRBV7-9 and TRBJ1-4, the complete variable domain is DTGVSQNPRHKITKRGQNVTFRCDPISEHNRLYWYRQTLGQGPEFLTYFQNEAQLEKSRLLSDRFSAERPKGSFSTLEIQRTEQGDSAMYLCASSLVVVTLDEKLFFGSGTQLSVL.

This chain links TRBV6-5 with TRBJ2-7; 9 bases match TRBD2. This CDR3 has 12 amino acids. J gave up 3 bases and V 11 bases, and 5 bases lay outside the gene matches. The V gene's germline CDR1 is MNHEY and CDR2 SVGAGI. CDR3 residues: CASGLANYEQYF. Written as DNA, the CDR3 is TGTGCCTCGGGACTAGCTAACTACGAGCAGTACTTC.

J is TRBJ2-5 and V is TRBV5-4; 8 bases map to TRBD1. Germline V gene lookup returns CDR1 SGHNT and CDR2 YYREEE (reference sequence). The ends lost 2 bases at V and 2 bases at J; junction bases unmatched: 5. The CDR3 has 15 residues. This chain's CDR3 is CASSFVGTGQETQYF. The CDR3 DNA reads TGTGCCAGCAGCTTCGTTGGGACAGGACAAGAGACCCAGTACTTC. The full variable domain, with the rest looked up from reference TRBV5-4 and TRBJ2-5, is ETGVTQSPTHLIKTRGQQVTLRCSSQSGHNTVSWYQQALGQGPQFIFQYYREEENGRGNFPPRFSGLQFPNYSSELNVNALELDDSALYLCASSFVGTGQETQYFGPGTRLLVL.

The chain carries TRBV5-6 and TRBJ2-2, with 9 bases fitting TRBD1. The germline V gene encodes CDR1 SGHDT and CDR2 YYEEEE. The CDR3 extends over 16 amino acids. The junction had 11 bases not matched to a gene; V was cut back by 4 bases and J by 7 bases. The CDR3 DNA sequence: TGTGCCAGCAGCACCGACAGGGGGGTTTTGATCGGGGAGCTGTTTTTT. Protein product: CASSTDRGVLIGELFF.

CDR3 amino acids: CASSLYRGGGRQETQYF. The CDR3 coding sequence is TGTGCCAGCAGCCTATACCGTGGGGGGGGCCGCCAAGAGACCCAGTACTTC. The chain recombines TRBV7-3 with TRBJ2-5; maybe TRBD2 (7 bases). V was shortened by 5 bases and J by 1 base, with 20 bases between the two germline ends. This CDR3 has 17 amino acids. The germline gives CDR1 SGHTA, CDR2 FQGTGA.

CDR3 sequence reads: CSVDGGGRTDTQYF. The CDR3, as DNA: TGCAGCGTTGATGGCGGGGGGCGCACAGATACGCAGTATTTT. The genes are TRBV29-1 and TRBJ2-3; 8 bases align to TRBD2. The CDR3 has 14 amino acids. Germline V CDR1 and CDR2: SQVTM, ANQGSEA. V shed 3 bases, J shed 1 base, and the junction held 3 bases outside the gene matches.

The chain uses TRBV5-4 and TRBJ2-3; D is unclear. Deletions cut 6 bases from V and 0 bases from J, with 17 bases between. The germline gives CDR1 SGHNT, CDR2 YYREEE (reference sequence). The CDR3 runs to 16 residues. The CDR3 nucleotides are TGTGCCAGCACGCCTAGAGGCGAAACTAGCACAGATACGCAGTATTTT. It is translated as CASTPRGETSTDTQYF.

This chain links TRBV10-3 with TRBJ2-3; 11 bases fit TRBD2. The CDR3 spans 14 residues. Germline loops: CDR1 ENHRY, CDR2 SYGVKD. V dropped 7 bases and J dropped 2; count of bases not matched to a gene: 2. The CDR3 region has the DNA TGTGCCATCAAGACTAGCGGGACCACAGATACGCAGTATTTT. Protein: CAIKTSGTTDTQYF.

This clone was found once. The CDR3 protein is CASSEAGGREQFF. CDR3 DNA: TGCGCCAGCAGTGAGGCGGGGGGGCGTGAGCAGTTCTTC. The chain recombines TRBV23-1 with TRBJ2-1, with 9 bases lining up with TRBD2. TRBV23-1 is an ORF, with its function uncertain. Losses at the gene ends were 5 bases for V and 9 bases for J; bases not matched to a gene: 5. The CDR3 runs 13 residues.

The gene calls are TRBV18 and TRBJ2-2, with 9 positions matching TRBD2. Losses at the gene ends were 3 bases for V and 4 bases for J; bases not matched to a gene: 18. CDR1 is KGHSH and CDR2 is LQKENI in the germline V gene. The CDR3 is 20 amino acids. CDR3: CASSPFSGLASSLGTGELFF. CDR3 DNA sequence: TGTGCCAGCTCACCGTTCTCAGGACTAGCGTCAAGTCTGGGCACCGGGGAGCTGTTTTTT.

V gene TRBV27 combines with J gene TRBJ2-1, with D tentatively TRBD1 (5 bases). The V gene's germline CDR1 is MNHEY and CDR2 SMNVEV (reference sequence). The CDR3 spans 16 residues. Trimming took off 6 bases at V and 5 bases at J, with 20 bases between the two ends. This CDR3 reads CASRPTRTGRDNEQFF. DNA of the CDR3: TGTGCCAGCAGGCCCACTCGAACAGGTAGAGACAATGAGCAGTTCTTC.

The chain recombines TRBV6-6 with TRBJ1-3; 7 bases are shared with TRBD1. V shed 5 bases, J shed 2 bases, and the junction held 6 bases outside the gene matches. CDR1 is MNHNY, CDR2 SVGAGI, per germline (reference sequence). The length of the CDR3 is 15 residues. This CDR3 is CASSPLTGTGNTIYF. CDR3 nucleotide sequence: TGTGCCAGCAGTCCTCTGACAGGGACTGGAAACACCATATATTTT.

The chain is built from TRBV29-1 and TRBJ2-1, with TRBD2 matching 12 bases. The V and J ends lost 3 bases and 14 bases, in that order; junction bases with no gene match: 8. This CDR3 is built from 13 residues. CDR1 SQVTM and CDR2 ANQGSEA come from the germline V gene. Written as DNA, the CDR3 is TGCAGCGTTGAGAGAAACCCTAGCGGGGGGGAGTTCTTC. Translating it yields CSVERNPSGGEFF.